This T cell receptor (beta chain) was recovered during a study of T cells in localized non-small cell lung cancer (dated by TCRdb to about 2020). Study-level background: Comparing tumors with uninvolved tumor-adjacent lungs, the study looked at the T cell repertoires of 200 to 250 patients with early-stage NSCLC. All 240 or so NSCLC patients in the cohort were treatment-naive and had localized lung tumors that were resected. The mean age of the NSCLC patients was roughly 63 years, with 130 or so men and approximately 100 women. General conclusions and limits of the study: The highest T cell clonality was observed in uninvolved tumor-adjacent lung, where clonality exceeded that of tumor, suggesting that antigenic responses were more focused in uninvolved tumor-adjacent lung. Because multi-region sequencing of the tumors was not done, intratumor heterogeneity could not be ruled out. Higher T cell density in blood was associated with longer overall survival, whereas higher clonality in adjacent lung was associated with shorter survival. A median of roughly 56 of the top 100 tumor clones were detected in paired uninvolved adjacent lung, and 25 to 35 of these tumor clones were also found among the top 100 clones of the paired uninvolved adjacent lung. Because the study design was exploratory, TCR variables were selected using unadjusted p-values without false-discovery rate correction.

As regards this clone: What this receptor recognizes is not known. Base qualities are not provided; no much larger clone lies one nucleotide away.

Trimmed from V: 6 bases; trimmed from J: 5 bases; junction bases lacking a gene match: 4. CDR1 and CDR2 are drawn from the germline V gene: SQVTM, ANQGSEA. The CDR3 has 12 amino acids, counting the end cysteine and phenylalanine. The retained sequence is limited to the CDR3, 36 bases, with the frame set at the first base. At diagnosis, peripheral blood, uninvolved tumor-adjacent lung and tumor were collected and were preserved as a mix of fresh-frozen and FFPE material. For TCR repertoire profiling, the blood samples were analyzed as peripheral blood mononuclear cells. The immunoSEQ Assay was used to sequence TCR beta CDR3 regions from DNA. The published analysis was carried out like this. T cell density was computed as TCR beta template counts normalized to usable DNA estimated by amplifying housekeeping genes. The preseqR package was used to estimate richness by extrapolating to 400,000 templates for PBMC samples and to 120,000 templates for tissue samples. Clonality was calculated as one minus Pielou's evenness. Tissue-enriched TCRs were identified by differential abundance testing using productive amino-acid clonotypes, minimum total count 5 and alpha 0.1. The Jaccard Index and the Morisita Overlap Index were used to quantify repertoire overlap between compartments. GLIPH clustered TCR beta CDR3s with public tetramer-defined viral CDR3s; viral motifs required at least three viral sequences plus V-gene enrichment. Imported from immuneACCESS, the table was reduced by TCRdb to in-frame sequences with V and J called. These copies leave out some clones; in studies compared against another copy, an unresolved V gene accounts for under half, and the cause of the remainder is not known. Clone size and V and J calls were adopted from that table, with D and trimming inferred from the DNA. Recorded for this sample are 45,000 to 65,000 clones; 85% to 90% of them occurred a single time. 22% of the sample goes to the ten largest clones.

The sequence was collected from a man aged 35 to 69 with stage I squamous cell lung carcinoma. The material was peripheral blood, obtained before any cancer treatment. This chain is built from TRBV29-1 and TRBJ1-2; the junction holds 9 bases that match TRBD1. Here the CDR3 is given as CSVPTGGYGYTF. The DNA sequence is as follows: TGCAGCGTCCCGACAGGGGGTTATGGCTACACCTTC.